The 19 T cell receptor beta chains below all came from one sample that was sequenced in a study of blood T cell repertoires in COVID-19. The protocol was immunoSEQ multiplex PCR, while the TCRdb copy is restricted to in-frame clones and leaves out a portion. Of about 300,000 clones detected, over 80% appear once; the ten largest clones hold approximately 1.6%. The material sequenced was peripheral blood. These receptor sequences come from a woman in her forties who had recovered from COVID-19.

The genes are TRBV19 and TRBJ2-2; 7 positions match TRBD1. CDR3 length: 15 amino acids. Germline trimming cut 0 bases from V and 7 bases from J; bases unmatched to any gene: 5. Germline V CDR1 and CDR2: LNHDA, SQIVND (reference sequence). CDR3 sequence: CASSIDRGFNGELFF. CDR3 coding DNA: TGTGCCAGTAGTATAGACAGGGGGTTCAACGGGGAGCTGTTTTTT. The whole variable domain, remainder taken from reference TRBV19 and TRBJ2-2, is DGGITQSPKYLFRKEGQNVTLSCEQNLNHDAMYWYRQDPGQGLRLIYYSQIVNDFQKGDIAEGYSVSREKKESFPLTVTSAQKNPTAFYLCASSIDRGFNGELFFGEGSRLTVL.

The gene calls are TRBV27 and TRBJ1-2; perhaps TRBD1 as D (6 bases). Germline CDR1 and CDR2: MNHEY and SMNVEV (reference sequence). The CDR3 is made up of 15 amino acids. Deletions cut 0 bases from V and 6 bases from J, with 14 bases between. CDR3 nucleotides: TGTGCCAGCAGTTTATCGATAGGGGGGGCGAATGGCTACACCTTC. Translation: CASSLSIGGANGYTF.

This clone was seen only once. The V and J genes are TRBV4-1 and TRBJ1-2; the D gene is possibly TRBD1 (6 bases). The CDR3 spans 15 residues. V was clipped by 3 bases and J by 6 bases, with 17 bases between them. Per the germline V gene, CDR1 is MGHRA and CDR2 is YSYEKL. The DNA of the CDR3 is TGCGCCAGCAGCCACCGAACGGGACATAAAGATGGCTACACCTTC. Its translation: CASSHRTGHKDGYTF.

A single count supports this clone. The V and J genes are TRBV14 and TRBJ1-2; 8 bases match TRBD1. With 1 base clipped from V and 2 bases from J, the junction kept 0 bases outside the gene matches. This CDR3 has 14 amino acids. Germline CDR1 SGHDN, CDR2 FVKESK. The CDR3 region is CASSQAGGNYGYTF. For the CDR3, the DNA is TGTGCCAGCAGCCAAGCAGGGGGCAACTATGGCTACACCTTC.

The rearrangement joins TRBV27 to TRBJ1-4, with a tentative D call TRBD1 (6 bases). V dropped 6 bases and J dropped 8 bases, with 19 bases sitting between them. The germline V gene has CDR1 MNHEY and CDR2 SMNVEV (reference sequence). The CDR3 runs to 15 residues. CDR3 protein: CASSTPGTRGEKLFF. The DNA of the CDR3 is TGTGCCAGCAGCACACCCGGGACAAGAGGGGAAAAACTGTTTTTT. The whole variable domain, filled in from reference TRBV27 and TRBJ1-4, reads EAQVTQNPRYLITVTGKKLTVTCSQNMNHEYMSWYRQDPGLGLRQIYYSMNVEVTDKGDVPEGYKVSRKEKRNFPLILESPSPNQTSLYFCASSTPGTRGEKLFFGSGTQLSVL.

In DNA form, the CDR3 reads TGTGCCAGCAGCTTCGGGGAGGAAGAGACCCAGTACTTC. Encoded protein: CASSFGEEETQYF. The rearrangement links TRBV11-3 to TRBJ2-5, with a weak D call TRBD2 (6 bases). The CDR3 extends over 13 amino acids. The germline V gene encodes CDR1 SGHNT and CDR2 YENEEA. V lost 3 bases, J lost 3 bases, and 8 bases lay in between.

The chain links TRBV28 to TRBJ1-2; 9 nucleotides match TRBD1. The germline V gene has CDR1 MDHEN and CDR2 SYDVKM. This CDR3 has 15 residues. V gave up 6 bases and J gave up 5 bases; unmatched junction bases: 10. In DNA form, the CDR3 reads TGTGCCAGCAGCAGTACAGGGGGCCCTGGGTATGGCTACACCTTC. It translates to CASSSTGGPGYGYTF.

Concerning this clone: Other DNA sequences from this sample encode an identical CDR3 as well. This chain uses TRBV6-5 with TRBJ1-2; D unclear. Trimming took 2 bases from V and 5 from J, leaving 9 bases between them. The CDR3 is 13 residues long. Per the germline V gene, CDR1 is MNHEY and CDR2 is SVGAGI. CDR3 coding DNA: TGTGCCAGCAGTTACCGGGAGGGTTATGGCTACACCTTC. As protein: CASSYREGYGYTF.

This rearrangement joins TRBV30 to TRBJ1-2; 9 nucleotides match TRBD1. CDR1 and CDR2 (germline): GTSNPN, SVGIG (reference sequence). The CDR3 length is 15 residues. The ends lost 2 bases at V and 7 bases at J; junction bases unmatched: 11. The CDR3, as DNA: TGTGCCTGGAGTCTCCAGACGCCGGGACAGGGTGGCTACACCTTC. Translating it yields CAWSLQTPGQGGYTF.

V is TRBV7-8 and J is TRBJ1-1, with no clear D. Trimming pared 5 bases from V and 5 bases from J, leaving 15 bases between. Looked up from germline, CDR1 is SGHVS and CDR2 is FQNEAQ. The CDR3 is 14 residues long. CDR3 DNA: TGTGCCAGCAGCCCTTGGTCGGGTGAGACTGAAGCTTTCTTT. Its protein is CASSPWSGETEAFF.

The chain has TRBV27 and TRBJ1-4; 7 bases agree with TRBD1. Germline lookup yields CDR1 MNHEY and CDR2 SMNVEV (reference sequence). J lost 5 bases, V lost 4 bases, and 1 base had no gene match. The length of the CDR3 is 13 residues. The CDR3 DNA follows: TGTGCCAGCAGTTACAGGGGAAATGAAAAACTGTTTTTT. This gives the protein CASSYRGNEKLFF.

This clone was seen more than once but under ten times. The J gene is TRBJ2-7, the V gene TRBV4-3, with D possibly matching TRBD1 (6 bases). Looked up from germline, CDR1 is LGHNA and CDR2 is YSLEER. V was pared by 1 base and J by 5 bases, with 9 bases between. The CDR3 is 13 residues long. CDR3 amino acids: CASSQAQGHEQYF. CDR3 sequence (DNA): TGCGCCAGCAGCCAAGCACAGGGCCACGAGCAGTACTTC.

The genes are TRBV4-3 and TRBJ2-3; TRBD1 might be the D (5 bases). The CDR3 is 11 amino acids. V lost 8 bases and J 6 bases, leaving 9 bases between the germline ends. In germline, CDR1 is LGHNA, CDR2 YSLEER. The CDR3 DNA reads TGCGCCAGCGCCCACAGGGATACGCAGTATTTT. The encoded protein is CASAHRDTQYF.

The chain couples TRBV6-5 to TRBJ2-7, with TRBD1 identical over 7 bases. Per the germline V gene, CDR1 is MNHEY and CDR2 is SVGAGI. V lost 4 bases, J lost 0 bases, and 3 bases stayed unmatched. The CDR3 totals 14 residues. DNA for the CDR3: TGTGCCAGCAGTTTGGGGGACAGCTCCTACGAGCAGTACTTC. This encodes CASSLGDSSYEQYF.

The chain couples TRBV15 to TRBJ2-3; 10 bases are shared with TRBD2. This CDR3 is built from 18 residues. V dropped 1 base and J dropped 4; count of bases not matched to a gene: 11. Looked up from germline, CDR1 is LNHNV and CDR2 is YYDKDF (reference sequence). This CDR3 is CATSRGAPGTSAPDTQYF. The DNA of the CDR3 is TGTGCCACCAGCAGAGGGGCCCCAGGGACTAGCGCCCCAGATACGCAGTATTTT.

V gene TRBV4-1 combines with J gene TRBJ1-2; the match to TRBD1 covers 7 bases. V was clipped by 4 bases and J by 4 bases; unmatched bases: 6. The CDR3 is 14 residues long. CDR1 is MGHRA, CDR2 YSYEKL, per germline. The CDR3 DNA is TGCGCCAGCAGCCGCGAGGGGGCGGGCTATGGCTACACCTTC. Protein: CASSREGAGYGYTF.

In this sample, this clone turned up once. The chain couples TRBV4-1 to TRBJ1-5, with 8 bases aligning to TRBD1. Looked up from germline, CDR1 is MGHRA and CDR2 is YSYEKL. The CDR3 is 13 amino acids. V lost 8 bases to trimming and J lost 4 bases; unmatched junction nucleotides: 4. The CDR3: CASSDRGNQPQHF. CDR3 bases: TGCGCCAGCTCTGACAGGGGTAATCAGCCCCAGCATTTT.

The V and J genes are TRBV11-2 and TRBJ1-2, with D perhaps matching TRBD1 (6 bases). The CDR3 consists of 13 residues. V was trimmed by 3 bases and J by 6 bases, leaving 11 bases between them. CDR1 SGHAT and CDR2 FQNNGV come from the germline V gene. Here the CDR3 reads CASSFWTEDGYTF. In nucleotides, the CDR3 is TGTGCCAGCAGCTTTTGGACAGAAGATGGCTACACCTTC.

The chain couples TRBV10-1 to TRBJ1-1; 7 bases match TRBD1. In germline, CDR1 is WNHNN, CDR2 SYGVQD (reference sequence). J lost 1 base, V lost 5 bases, and 10 bases had no gene match. CDR3 length: 16 amino acids. This CDR3 reads CASSPSYRGANTEAFF. CDR3 sequence (DNA): TGCGCCAGCAGTCCCTCTTACAGGGGTGCGAACACTGAAGCTTTCTTT.